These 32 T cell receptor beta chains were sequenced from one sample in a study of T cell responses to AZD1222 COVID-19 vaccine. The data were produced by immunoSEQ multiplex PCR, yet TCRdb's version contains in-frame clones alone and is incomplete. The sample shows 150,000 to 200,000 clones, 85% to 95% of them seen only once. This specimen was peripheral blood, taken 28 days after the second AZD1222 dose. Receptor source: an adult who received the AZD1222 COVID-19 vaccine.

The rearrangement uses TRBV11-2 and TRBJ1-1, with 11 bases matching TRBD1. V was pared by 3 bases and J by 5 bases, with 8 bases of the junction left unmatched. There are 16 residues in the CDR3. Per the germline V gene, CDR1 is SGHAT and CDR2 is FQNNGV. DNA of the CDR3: TGTGCCAGCAGCTTCCCCTCCGGGACAGGGGGTACTGAAGCTTTCTTT. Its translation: CASSFPSGTGGTEAFF.

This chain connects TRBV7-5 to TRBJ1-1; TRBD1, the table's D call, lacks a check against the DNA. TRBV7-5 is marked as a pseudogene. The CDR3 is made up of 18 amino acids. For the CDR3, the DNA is TGTGCCAGAAGCTTAGTGCCAGGGGGCCATACAAACAACACTGAAGCTTTCTTT. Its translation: CARSLVPGGHTNNTEAFF.

CDR3: CASSLSSRTSYEQYF. The DNA for the CDR3 is TGCGCCAGCAGCTTGAGTTCCCGGACGTCCTACGAGCAGTACTTC. The rearrangement uses TRBV5-1 and TRBJ2-7; D not certain. Germline CDR1 is SGHRS and CDR2 is YFSETQ. The CDR3 spans 15 residues. Trimming took 1 base from V and 1 from J, leaving 12 bases between them.

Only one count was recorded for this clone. DNA for the CDR3: TGTGCCAGCAGCTTGCTCCGGACGGCCCCTGATTCACCCCTCCACTTT. As protein: CASSLLRTAPDSPLHF. J is TRBJ1-6 and V is TRBV5-5; D uncertain. V lost 1 base to trimming and J lost 8 bases, with 16 bases between them. CDR3 length: 16 amino acids. CDR1 is SGHKS and CDR2 is YYEKEE in the germline V gene (reference sequence).

The CDR3 coding sequence is TGTGCCAGCGGCTCAGGGGGGTCCTACAATGAGCAGTTCTTC. The encoded protein is CASGSGGSYNEQFF. V usage is TRBV11-3 and J usage is TRBJ2-1, with D possibly being TRBD1 (7 bases). The CDR3 runs to 14 residues. The germline CDR1 and CDR2 sequences are SGHNT and YENEEA. Trimming stripped 8 bases from V and 1 base from J, with 12 bases between.

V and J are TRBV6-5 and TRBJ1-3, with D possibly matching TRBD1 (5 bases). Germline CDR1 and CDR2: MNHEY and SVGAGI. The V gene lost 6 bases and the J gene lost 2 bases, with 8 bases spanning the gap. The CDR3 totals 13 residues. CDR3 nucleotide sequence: TGTGCCAGCAGGCGACAGCCTGGAAACACCATATATTTT. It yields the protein CASRRQPGNTIYF.

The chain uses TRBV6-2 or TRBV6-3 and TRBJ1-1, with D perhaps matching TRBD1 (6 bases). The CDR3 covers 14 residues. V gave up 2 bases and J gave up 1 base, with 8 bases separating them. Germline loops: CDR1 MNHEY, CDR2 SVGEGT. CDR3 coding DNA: TGTGCCAGCAGTTACCAGGGGTCGAACACTGAAGCTTTCTTT. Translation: CASSYQGSNTEAFF.

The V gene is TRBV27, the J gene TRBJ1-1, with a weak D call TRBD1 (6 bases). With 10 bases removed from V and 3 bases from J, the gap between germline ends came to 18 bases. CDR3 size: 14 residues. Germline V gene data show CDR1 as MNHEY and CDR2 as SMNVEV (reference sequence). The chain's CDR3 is CATLRGYGHTEAFF. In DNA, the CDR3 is TGTGCCACCCTTAGGGGGTATGGTCACACTGAAGCTTTCTTT.

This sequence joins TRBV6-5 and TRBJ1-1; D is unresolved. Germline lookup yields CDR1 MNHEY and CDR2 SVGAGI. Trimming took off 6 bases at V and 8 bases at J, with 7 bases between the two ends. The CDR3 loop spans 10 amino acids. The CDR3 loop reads CASREAEAFF. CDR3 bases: TGTGCCAGCAGGGAGGCCGAAGCTTTCTTT.

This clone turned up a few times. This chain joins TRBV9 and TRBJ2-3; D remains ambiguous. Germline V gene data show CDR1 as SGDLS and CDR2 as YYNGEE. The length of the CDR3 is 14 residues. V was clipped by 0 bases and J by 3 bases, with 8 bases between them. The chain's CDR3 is CASSVGAGTDTQYF. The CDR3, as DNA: TGTGCCAGCAGCGTAGGGGCAGGAACAGATACGCAGTATTTT.

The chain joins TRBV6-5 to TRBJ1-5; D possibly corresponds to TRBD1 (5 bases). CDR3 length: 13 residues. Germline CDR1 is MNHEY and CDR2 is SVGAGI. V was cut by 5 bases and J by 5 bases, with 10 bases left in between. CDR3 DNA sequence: TGTGCCAGCAGTCTTGACAGATATCAGCCCCAGCATTTT. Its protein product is CASSLDRYQPQHF.

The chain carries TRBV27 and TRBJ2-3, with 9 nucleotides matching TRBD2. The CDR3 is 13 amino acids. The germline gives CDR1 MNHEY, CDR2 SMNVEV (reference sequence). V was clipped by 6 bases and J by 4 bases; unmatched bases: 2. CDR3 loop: CASRKRGADTQYF. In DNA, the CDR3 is TGTGCCAGCAGAAAGCGGGGGGCAGATACGCAGTATTTT.

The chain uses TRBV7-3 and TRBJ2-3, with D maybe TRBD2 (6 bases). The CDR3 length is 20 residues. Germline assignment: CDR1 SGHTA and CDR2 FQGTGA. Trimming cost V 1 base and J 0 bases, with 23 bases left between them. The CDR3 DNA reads TGTGCCAGCAGCTTAATAGGTGGGCGGGGAGGACATACTAGCACAGATACGCAGTATTTT. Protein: CASSLIGGRGGHTSTDTQYF. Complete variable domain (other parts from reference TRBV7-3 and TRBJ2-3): GAGVSQTPSNKVTEKGKYVELRCDPISGHTALYWYRQSLGQGPEFLIYFQGTGAADDSGLPNDRFFAVRPEGSVSTLKIQRTERGDSAVYLCASSLIGGRGGHTSTDTQYFGPGTRLTVL.

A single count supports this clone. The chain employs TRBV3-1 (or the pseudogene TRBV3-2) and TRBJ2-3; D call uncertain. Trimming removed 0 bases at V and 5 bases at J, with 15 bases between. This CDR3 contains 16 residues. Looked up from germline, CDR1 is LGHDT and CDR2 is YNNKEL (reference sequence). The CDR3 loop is CASSQDLGAIGDTQYF. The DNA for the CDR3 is TGTGCCAGCAGCCAAGATCTTGGAGCTATAGGAGATACGCAGTATTTT.

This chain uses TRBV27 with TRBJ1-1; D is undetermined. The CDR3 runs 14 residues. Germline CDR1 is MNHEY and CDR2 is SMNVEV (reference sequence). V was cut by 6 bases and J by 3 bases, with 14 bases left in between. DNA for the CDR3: TGTGCCAGCAGATCGATGGGGTCATACACTGAAGCTTTCTTT. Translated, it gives CASRSMGSYTEAFF.

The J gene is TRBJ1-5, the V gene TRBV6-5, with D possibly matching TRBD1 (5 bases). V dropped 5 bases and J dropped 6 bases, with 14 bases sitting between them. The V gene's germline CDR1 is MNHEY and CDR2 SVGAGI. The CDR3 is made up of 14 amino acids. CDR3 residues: CASSRTQGRQPQHF. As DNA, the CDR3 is TGTGCCAGCAGTCGAACGCAGGGACGTCAGCCCCAGCATTTT.

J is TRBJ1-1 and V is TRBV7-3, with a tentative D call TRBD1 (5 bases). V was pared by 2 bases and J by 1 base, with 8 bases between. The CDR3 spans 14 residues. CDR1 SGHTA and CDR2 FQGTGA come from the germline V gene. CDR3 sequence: CASSLGGWNTEAFF. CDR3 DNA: TGTGCCAGCAGCTTAGGGGGATGGAACACTGAAGCTTTCTTT.

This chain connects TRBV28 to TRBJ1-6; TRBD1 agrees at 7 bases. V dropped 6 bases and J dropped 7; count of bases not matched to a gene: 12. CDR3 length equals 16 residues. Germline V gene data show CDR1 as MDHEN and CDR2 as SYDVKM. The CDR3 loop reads CASSYGGQVGNSPLHF. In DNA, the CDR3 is TGTGCCAGCAGCTACGGCGGACAGGTCGGGAATTCACCCCTCCACTTT.

The CDR3 is CASSLDGNNEQYF. CDR3 sequence (DNA): TGTGCCAGCAGCCTTGACGGCAACAACGAGCAGTACTTC. The rearrangement links TRBV7-3 to TRBJ2-7; D remains ambiguous. CDR3 length equals 13 residues. V was clipped by 5 bases and J by 5 bases, with 13 bases between them. In germline, CDR1 is SGHTA, CDR2 FQGTGA.

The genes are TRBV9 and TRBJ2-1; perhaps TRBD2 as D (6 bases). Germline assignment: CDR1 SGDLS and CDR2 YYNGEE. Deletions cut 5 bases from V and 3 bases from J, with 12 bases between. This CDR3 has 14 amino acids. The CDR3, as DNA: TGTGCCAGCAGGGAGTCGGGGGTCTACAATGAGCAGTTCTTC. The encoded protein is CASRESGVYNEQFF.

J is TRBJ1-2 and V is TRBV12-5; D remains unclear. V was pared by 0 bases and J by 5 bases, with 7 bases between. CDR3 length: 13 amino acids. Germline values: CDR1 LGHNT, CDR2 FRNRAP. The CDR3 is CASGLVGSYGYTF. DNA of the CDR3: TGTGCTAGTGGTTTGGTAGGCAGTTATGGCTACACCTTC.

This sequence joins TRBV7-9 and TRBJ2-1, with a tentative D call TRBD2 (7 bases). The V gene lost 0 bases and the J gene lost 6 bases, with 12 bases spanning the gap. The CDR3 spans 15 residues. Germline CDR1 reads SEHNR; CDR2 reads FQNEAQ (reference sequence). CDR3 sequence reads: CASSLAGGRGNEQFF. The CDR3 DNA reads TGTGCCAGCAGCTTAGCGGGGGGGCGAGGCAATGAGCAGTTCTTC.

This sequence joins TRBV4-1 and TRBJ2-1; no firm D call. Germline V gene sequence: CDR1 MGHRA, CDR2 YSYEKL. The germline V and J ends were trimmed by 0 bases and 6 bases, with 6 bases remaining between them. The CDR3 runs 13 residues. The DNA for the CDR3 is TGCGCCAGCAGCCAAGATAAAGGCAATGAGCAGTTCTTC. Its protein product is CASSQDKGNEQFF.

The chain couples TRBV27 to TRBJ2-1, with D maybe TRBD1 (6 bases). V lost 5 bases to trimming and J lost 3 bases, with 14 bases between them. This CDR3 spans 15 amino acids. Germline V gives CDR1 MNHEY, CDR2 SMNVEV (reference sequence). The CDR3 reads CASSQWDTNYNEQFF. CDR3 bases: TGTGCCAGCAGTCAGTGGGACACTAACTACAATGAGCAGTTCTTC.

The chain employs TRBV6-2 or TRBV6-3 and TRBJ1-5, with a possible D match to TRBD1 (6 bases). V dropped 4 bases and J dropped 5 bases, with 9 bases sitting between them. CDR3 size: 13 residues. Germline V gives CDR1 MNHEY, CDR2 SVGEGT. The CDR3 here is CASSSQGYQPQHF. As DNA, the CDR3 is TGTGCCAGCAGTTCACAGGGTTATCAGCCCCAGCATTTT.

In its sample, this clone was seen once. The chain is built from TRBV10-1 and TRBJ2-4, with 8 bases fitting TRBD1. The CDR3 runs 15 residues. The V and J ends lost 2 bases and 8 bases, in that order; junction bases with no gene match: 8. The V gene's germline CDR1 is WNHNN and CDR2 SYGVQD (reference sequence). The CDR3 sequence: CASSEGQGKGDIQYF. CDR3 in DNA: TGCGCCAGCAGTGAGGGACAGGGTAAAGGGGACATTCAGTACTTC.

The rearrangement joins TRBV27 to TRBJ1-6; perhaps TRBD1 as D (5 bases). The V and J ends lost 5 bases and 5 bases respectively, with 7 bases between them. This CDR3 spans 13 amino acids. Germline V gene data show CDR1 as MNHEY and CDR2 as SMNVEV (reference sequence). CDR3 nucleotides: TGTGCCAGCAGTGCGACAGATAATTCACCCCTCCACTTT. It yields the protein CASSATDNSPLHF.

The CDR3 DNA reads TGTGCCAGTCACCAAGTCAATTCACCCCTCCACTTT. Translated, it gives CASHQVNSPLHF. This rearrangement joins TRBV19 to TRBJ1-6; no definite D call. Trimming removed 8 bases from V and 7 bases from J, with 9 bases in between. Germline values: CDR1 LNHDA, CDR2 SQIVND (reference sequence). The CDR3 runs 12 residues.

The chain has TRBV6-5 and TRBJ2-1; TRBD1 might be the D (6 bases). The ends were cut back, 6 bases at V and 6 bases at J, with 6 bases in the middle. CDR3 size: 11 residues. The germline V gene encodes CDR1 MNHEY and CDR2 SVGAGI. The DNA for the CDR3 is TGTGCCAGCAGACAGGGCAATGAGCAGTTCTTC. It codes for CASRQGNEQFF.

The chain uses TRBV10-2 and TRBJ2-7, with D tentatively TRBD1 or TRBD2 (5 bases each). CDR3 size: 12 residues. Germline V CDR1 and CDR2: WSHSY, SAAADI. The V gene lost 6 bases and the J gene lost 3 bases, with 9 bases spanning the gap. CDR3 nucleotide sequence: TGCGCCAGCAGGCGAGGGGTCTACGAGCAGTACTTC. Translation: CASRRGVYEQYF.

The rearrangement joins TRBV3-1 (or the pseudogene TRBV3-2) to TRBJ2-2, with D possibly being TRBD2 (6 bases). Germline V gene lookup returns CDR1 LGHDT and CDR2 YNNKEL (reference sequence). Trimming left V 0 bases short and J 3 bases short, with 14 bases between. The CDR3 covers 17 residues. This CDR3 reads CASSQDEGGRYTGELFF. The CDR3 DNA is TGTGCCAGCAGCCAAGATGAAGGAGGGAGATACACCGGGGAGCTGTTTTTT.

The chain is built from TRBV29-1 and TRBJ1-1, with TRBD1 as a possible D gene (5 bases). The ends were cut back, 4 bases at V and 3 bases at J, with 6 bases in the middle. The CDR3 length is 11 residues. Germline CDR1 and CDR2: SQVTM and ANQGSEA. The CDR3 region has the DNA TGCAGCGTTGTCAGGGACACTGAAGCTTTCTTT. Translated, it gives CSVVRDTEAFF.